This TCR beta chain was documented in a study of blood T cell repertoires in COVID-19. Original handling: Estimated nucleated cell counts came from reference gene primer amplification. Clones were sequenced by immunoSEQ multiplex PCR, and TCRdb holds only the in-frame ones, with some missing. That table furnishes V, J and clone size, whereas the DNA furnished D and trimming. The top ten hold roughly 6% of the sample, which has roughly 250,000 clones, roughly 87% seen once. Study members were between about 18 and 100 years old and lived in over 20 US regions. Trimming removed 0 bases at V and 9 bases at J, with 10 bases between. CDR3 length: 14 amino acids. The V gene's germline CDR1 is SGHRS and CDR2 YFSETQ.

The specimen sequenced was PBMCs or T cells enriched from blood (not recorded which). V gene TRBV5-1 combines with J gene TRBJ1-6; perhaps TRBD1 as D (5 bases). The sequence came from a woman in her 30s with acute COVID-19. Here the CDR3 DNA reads TGCGCCAGCAGCTTGGCAGGGACTCGTTCACCCCTCCACTTT. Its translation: CASSLAGTRSPLHF. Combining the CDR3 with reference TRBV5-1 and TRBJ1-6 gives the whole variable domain KAGVTQTPRYLIKTRGQQVTLSCSPISGHRSVSWYQQTPGQGLQFLFEYFSETQRNKGNFPGRFSGRQFSNSRSEMNVSTLELGDSALYLCASSLAGTRSPLHFGNGTRLTVT.